This T cell receptor beta chain appears in the sequencing data of a study of T-cell reconstitution after alpha-beta-depleted transplantation in children. Whole-study results and caveats: As was reported, about two months after transplant, alpha-beta T cells came from several hundred expanded graft clones. T-cell counts and diversity at one year post-transplant came mainly from newly produced T cells. Surviving recipient cells, namely T cells and thymic progenitors, were the source of high day-60 TCRbeta diversity in some patients.

The CDR3 loop spans 14 amino acids. The germline CDR1 and CDR2 sequences are GTSNPN and SVGIG (reference sequence). V gave up 3 bases and J gave up 4 bases; unmatched junction bases: 6. This clonotype turned up a few times. Its specificity is not known. Library preparation (for TCRbeta) was performed with unique molecular identifiers. One entry per CDR3 protein, called by TCRdb with MiXCR from the PCR reads. The table lists 600,000 to 700,000 distinct CDR3 sequences, under 15% of them singletons. This TCR derives from a girl aged 2 to 10 with congenital amegakaryocytic thrombocytopenia, due to receive a stem cell transplant. The J gene is TRBJ1-3, the V gene TRBV30, with 7 bases lining up with TRBD1. The sequences come from PBMCs, collected before TCRalphabeta/CD19-depleted stem cell transplant. DNA of the CDR3: TGTGCCTGGAGCGAGGGGGCCGTGGGAAACACCATATATTTT. Translating gives CAWSEGAVGNTIYF.